These 2 T cell receptor beta chains came from one sample sequenced in a study of PD-L1 blockade in urothelial cancer. TCRdb keeps only in-frame clones here, not all; method: immunoSEQ multiplex PCR. In the table there are 30,000 to 40,000 clones, 85% of which are singletons. Regarding time point: pretreatment peripheral blood. Material: PBMCs, obtained around atezolizumab (anti-PD-L1) treatment. The receptors shown here come from a man older than 75 with urothelial cancer.

This clone was counted once. The sample holds other DNA sequences that translate to the same CDR3. The V call is TRBV18, the J call TRBJ2-3, with D uncertain. Trimming cost V 2 bases and J 3 bases, with 6 bases left between them. The CDR3 length is 13 residues. CDR1 is KGHSH, CDR2 LQKENI, per germline. This chain's CDR3 is CASSPGLTDTQYF. As DNA, the CDR3 is TGTGCCAGCTCACCAGGGCTTACAGATACGCAGTATTTT.

The chain couples TRBV9 to TRBJ2-5; TRBD1 agrees at 9 bases. Germline assignment: CDR1 SGDLS and CDR2 YYNGEE. The V gene end was trimmed by 0 bases and the J gene end by 1 base; junction bases not matched to a gene: 1. This CDR3 has 15 amino acids. CDR3 protein: CASSVDRGLQETQYF. CDR3 bases: TGTGCCAGCAGCGTAGACAGGGGGCTCCAAGAGACCCAGTACTTC.